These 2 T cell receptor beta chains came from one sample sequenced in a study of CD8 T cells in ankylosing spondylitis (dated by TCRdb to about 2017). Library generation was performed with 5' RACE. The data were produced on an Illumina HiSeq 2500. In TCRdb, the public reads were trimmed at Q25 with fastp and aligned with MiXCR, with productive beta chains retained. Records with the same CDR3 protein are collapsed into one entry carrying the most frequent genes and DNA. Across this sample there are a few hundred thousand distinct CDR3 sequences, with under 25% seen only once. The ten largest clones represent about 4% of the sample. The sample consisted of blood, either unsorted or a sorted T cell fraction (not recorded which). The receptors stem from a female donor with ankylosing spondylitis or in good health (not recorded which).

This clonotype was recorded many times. CDR3 in amino acids: CASSFETGVETQYF. The CDR3 bases are TGTGCCAGCAGTTTCGAGACAGGGGTGGAGACCCAGTACTTC. This chain links TRBV12-3 or TRBV12-4 with TRBJ2-5, with 8 bases lining up with TRBD1. This CDR3 region has 14 residues. V gave up 3 bases and J gave up 5 bases; unmatched junction bases: 5.

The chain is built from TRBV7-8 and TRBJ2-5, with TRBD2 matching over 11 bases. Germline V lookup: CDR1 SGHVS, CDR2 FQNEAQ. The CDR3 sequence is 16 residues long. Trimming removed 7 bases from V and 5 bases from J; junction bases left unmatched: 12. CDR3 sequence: CASTSLAGAGTETQYF. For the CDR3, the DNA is TGTGCCAGCACCTCACTAGCGGGAGCGGGTACGGAGACCCAGTACTTC. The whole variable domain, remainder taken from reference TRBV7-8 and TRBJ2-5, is GAGVSQSPRYKVAKRGQDVALRCDPISGHVSLFWYQQALGQGPEFLTYFQNEAQLDKSGLPSDRFFAERPEGSVSTLKIQRTQQEDSAVYLCASTSLAGAGTETQYFGPGTRLLVL.